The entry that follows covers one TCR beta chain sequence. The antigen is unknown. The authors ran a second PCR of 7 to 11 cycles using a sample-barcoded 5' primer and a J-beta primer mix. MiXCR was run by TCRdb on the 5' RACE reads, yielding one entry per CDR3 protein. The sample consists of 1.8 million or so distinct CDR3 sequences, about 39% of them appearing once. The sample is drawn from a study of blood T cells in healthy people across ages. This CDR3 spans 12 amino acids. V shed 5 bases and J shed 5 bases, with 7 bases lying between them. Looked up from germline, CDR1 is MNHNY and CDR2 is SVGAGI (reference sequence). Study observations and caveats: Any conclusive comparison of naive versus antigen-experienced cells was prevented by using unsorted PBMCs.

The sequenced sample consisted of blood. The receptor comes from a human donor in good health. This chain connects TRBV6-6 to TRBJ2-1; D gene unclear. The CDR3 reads CASSEVNNEQFF. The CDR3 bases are TGTGCCAGCAGTGAGGTGAACAATGAGCAGTTCTTC.